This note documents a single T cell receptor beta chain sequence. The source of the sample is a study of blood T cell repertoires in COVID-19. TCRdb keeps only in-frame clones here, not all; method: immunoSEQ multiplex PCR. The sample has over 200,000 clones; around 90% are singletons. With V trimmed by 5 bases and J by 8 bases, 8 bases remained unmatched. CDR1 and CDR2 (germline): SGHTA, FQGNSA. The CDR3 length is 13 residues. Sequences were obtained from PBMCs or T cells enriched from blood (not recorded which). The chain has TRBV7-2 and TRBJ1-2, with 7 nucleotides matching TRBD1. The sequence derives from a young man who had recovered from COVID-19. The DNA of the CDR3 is TGTGCCAGCAGCCCTCAGGGGGTATCAGGCTACACCTTC. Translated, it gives CASSPQGVSGYTF.